Presented here are 11 T cell receptor beta chains from one specimen sequenced in a study of T cell clonality in common variable immunodeficiency. Sequencing was performed with immunoSEQ multiplex PCR; in TCRdb, only in-frame clones are kept and a portion is missing. In total the sample includes more than 30,000 clones, none of them seen once. The sample was peripheral blood mononuclear cells. The receptors here all came from a person aged 18 to 75 in good health.

This clone came up many times. The CDR3 end lies 3 residues beyond the end of the read and is filled in from the germline J gene. This chain connects TRBV29-1 to TRBJ2-2; 7 bases match TRBD2. V shed 3 bases, J shed 5 bases, and the junction held 3 bases outside the gene matches. Per germline, CDR1 SQVTM and CDR2 ANQGSEA. The CDR3 covers 13 residues. The CDR3 reads CSVDRAGTGELFF. Partial CDR3 DNA: TGCAGCGTTGATAGAGCGGGAACCGGGGAG.

This clone was found many times. The missing CDR3 end, 3 residues past where the read stops, is filled in from the germline J gene. This chain joins TRBV2 and TRBJ2-3; perhaps TRBD1 as D (5 bases). The germline gives CDR1 SNHLY, CDR2 FYNNEI. CDR3 length equals 13 residues. The sequenced CDR3 bases are TGTGCCAGCAGTGACCAGGGCCAAAAGCCG. This encodes CASSDQGQKP. The full-length CDR3 reads as CASSDQGQKPQYF.

At least ten counts were recorded for this clone. The read ends 3 residues shy of where the CDR3 ends; the end is completed using the germline J gene. The chain joins TRBV9 to TRBJ2-3, with 10 nucleotides matching TRBD2. The CDR3 sequence is 14 residues long. J gave up 5 bases and V 1 base, and 1 base lay outside the gene matches. Germline CDR1 is SGDLS and CDR2 is YYNGEE. Partial CDR3 DNA: TGTGCCAGCAGCGTACGGACTAGCGGAGATACG. Translation: CASSVRTSGDT. The full CDR3 sequence reads CASSVRTSGDTQYF.

At least ten counts were recorded for this clone. The read ends 3 residues before the CDR3 terminus; that terminus is restored from the germline J gene. The rearrangement links TRBV20-1 to TRBJ2-5; possible D gene TRBD1, 5 bases. The CDR3 is made up of 13 amino acids. Trimming shortened V by 1 base and J by 0 bases, and 6 bases separated the two germline ends. Germline V CDR1 and CDR2: DFQATT, SNEGSKA (reference sequence). CDR3 DNA (partial): TGCAGTGCTAGAGCAGGGTACCAAGAGACC. This translates into CSARAGYQET. The whole CDR3 region reads CSARAGYQETQYF.

In this sample, this clone turned up a few times. Coverage ceases 3 residues before the CDR3 finishes, and the germline J gene fills in the end. V and J are TRBV11-2 and TRBJ1-1; D is ambiguous. The CDR3 is 13 amino acids. Trimming pared 8 bases from V and 4 bases from J, leaving 14 bases between. Germline V CDR1 and CDR2: SGHAT, FQNNGV. The DNA read from the CDR3 is TGTGCCAGCGCGAGTCTGAAGGGCACTGAA. Amino acids: CASASLKGTE. The entire CDR3 protein is CASASLKGTEAFF.

This clone was seen at least ten times. The missing CDR3 end, 3 residues past where the read stops, is filled in from the germline J gene. The chain recombines TRBV5-4 with TRBJ2-7, with 8 bases that match TRBD2. The CDR3 has 16 amino acids. Germline CDR1 and CDR2: SGHNT and YYREEE (reference sequence). The trim removed 2 bases at V and 4 bases at J, leaving 11 bases unmatched. CDR3 bases read: TGTGCCAGCAGCTTACCGGGCAAGCGGGAGAGGTACGAG. This codes for CASSLPGKRERYE. The whole CDR3 protein reads CASSLPGKRERYEQYF.

The sample holds many counts of this clone. The observed sequence ends 3 residues before the CDR3 terminus, with the missing tail filled in from the germline J gene. This chain uses TRBV6-1 with TRBJ2-7; 7 bases align to TRBD2. V trimming: 4 bases; J trimming: 1 base; junction bases outside the gene matches: 7. The CDR3 contains 15 residues. Germline-derived CDR1 and CDR2 are MNHNS and SASEGT. The CDR3 here is CASSGGGTTSYEQYF. The sequenced CDR3 bases are TGTGCCAGCAGTGGGGGCGGGACTACTTCCTACGAG.

This clone was detected ten times or more. The read terminates 3 residues before the CDR3 end, so the remaining end is supplied by the germline J gene. The rearrangement joins TRBV28 to TRBJ2-7; possibly TRBD2 for D (5 bases). Trimming shortened V by 2 bases and J by 4 bases, and 12 bases separated the two germline ends. This CDR3 region has 14 residues. Germline V gene data show CDR1 as MDHEN and CDR2 as SYDVKM. CDR3 DNA (partial): TGTGCCAGCAGTTTACCCCTGGACTCTTACGAG. This encodes CASSLPLDSYE. The full-length CDR3 reads as CASSLPLDSYEQYF.

This clone appeared many times. With the read ending 3 residues before the CDR3 end, the germline J gene is used to fill in that end. The rearrangement links TRBV20-1 to TRBJ2-1; 15 bases are shared with TRBD2. Germline CDR1 and CDR2: DFQATT and SNEGSKA (reference sequence). CDR3 length: 19 residues. V dropped 5 bases and J dropped 1; count of bases not matched to a gene: 12. The CDR3 bases that were read are TGCAGTGCTGCCAATCCGGGACTAGCGGGAGGCCATTCCTACAATGAG. This encodes CSAANPGLAGGHSYNE. The full CDR3 reads CSAANPGLAGGHSYNEQFF.

Ten or more counts support this clone. The read falls 3 residues short of the CDR3 end, and the missing part is taken from the germline J gene. V gene TRBV6-2 or TRBV6-3 combines with J gene TRBJ2-3, with a tentative D call TRBD1 (5 bases). Trimming left V 4 bases short and J 1 base short, with 15 bases between. The CDR3 extends over 16 amino acids. Germline CDR1 reads MNHEY; CDR2 reads SVGEGT. The CDR3 DNA, read in part, is TGTGCCAGCAGTTCCCTCGACAGTCCCGGCACAGATACG. Translation gives CASSSLDSPGTDT. The full CDR3 sequence reads CASSSLDSPGTDTQYF.

This clone was recorded many times. The read gets to within 3 residues of the CDR3 end, and the germline J gene fills in the rest. The rearrangement links TRBV11-2 to TRBJ2-1; weak D call: TRBD1 (6 bases). Trimming stripped 2 bases from V and 8 bases from J, with 7 bases between. The CDR3 extends over 12 amino acids. Germline CDR1 is SGHAT and CDR2 is FQNNGV. CDR3 bases read: TGTGCCAGCAGCTTAAAGGGGGATGAG. This gives the protein CASSLKGDE. The entire CDR3 sequence reads CASSLKGDEQFF. Full variable domain (missing parts from reference TRBV11-2 and TRBJ2-1): EAGVAQSPRYKIIEKRQSVAFWCNPISGHATLYWYQQILGQGPKLLIQFQNNGVVDDSQLPKDRFSAERLKGVDSTLKIQPAKLEDSAVYLCASSLKGDEQFFGPGTRLTVL.